This entry features one T cell receptor (beta chain) sequence. The antigen is undetermined. The data were taken from a study of graft-versus-host responses after intestinal transplantation. The wider study: Recipients obtained multivisceral, liver-intestinal, or isolated intestinal transplants. Anti-thymocyte globulin induction preceded three to four years of tacrolimus and steroid maintenance in all recipients. Study-wide points: GvH clone levels peaked in circulation, and this peak was associated with early post-transplant HvG declines.

The CDR3 contains 12 residues. Between the trimmed V and J ends, which lost 1 base and 7 bases, there was a span of 6 bases. Assay used: immunoSEQ multiplex PCR; TCRdb lists only in-frame clones, some missing. This sample has approximately 12,000 clones, with about 93% found just once. Specimen: PBMCs, collected roughly 110 days after intestinal transplant. The TCR was taken from a human patient who received an intestinal transplant, so some T cells may come from the graft donor. The chain has TRBV5-7 and TRBJ1-3; no reliable D call. TRBV5-7 is given ORF status, its function remaining uncertain. CDR3: CASSLYTNTIYF. Written as DNA, the CDR3 is TGTGCCAGCAGCTTGTATACGAACACCATATATTTT.